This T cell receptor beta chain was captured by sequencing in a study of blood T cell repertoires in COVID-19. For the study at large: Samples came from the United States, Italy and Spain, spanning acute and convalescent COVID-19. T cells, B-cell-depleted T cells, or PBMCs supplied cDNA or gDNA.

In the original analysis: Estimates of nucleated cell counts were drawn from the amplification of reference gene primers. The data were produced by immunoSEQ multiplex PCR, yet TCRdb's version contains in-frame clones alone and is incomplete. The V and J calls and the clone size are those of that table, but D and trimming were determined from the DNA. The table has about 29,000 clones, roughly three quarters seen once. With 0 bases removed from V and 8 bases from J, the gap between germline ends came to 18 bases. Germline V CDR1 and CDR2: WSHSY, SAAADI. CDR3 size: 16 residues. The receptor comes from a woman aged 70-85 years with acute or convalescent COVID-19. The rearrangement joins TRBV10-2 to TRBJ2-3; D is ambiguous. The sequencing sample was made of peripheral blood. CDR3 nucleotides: TGCGCCAGCAGTGAGTCATCGTCTCAAAGCTTTCGTACGCAGTATTTT. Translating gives CASSESSSQSFRTQYF.